This T cell receptor (beta chain) was recorded in a study of esophageal squamous cell carcinoma under preoperative chemotherapy. Study-wide findings and caveats: Abundant clones tended to shrink rather than expand after paclitaxel-nedaplatin.

About this clonotype: Its antigen is not identified.

Time point in this sample: before preoperative PTX-NDP chemotherapy. TCRdb processed the PCR reads anew with MiXCR; each CDR3 protein has one entry. Of about 30,000 distinct CDR3 sequences in the sample, 49% were seen once. Collection of the sample occurred from a patient given preoperative chemotherapy. The source is a human donor with esophageal squamous cell carcinoma. The donor label of this sample is uncertain.

CDR3: CASSTGEETQYF. CDR3 DNA sequence: TGTGCCAGCTCGACAGGGGAAGAGACCCAGTACTTC. V and J are TRBV18 and TRBJ2-5, with 8 bases fitting TRBD1. Germline CDR1 and CDR2: KGHSH and LQKENI. The CDR3 length is 12 residues. V shed 6 bases and J 3 bases; nucleotides not matched to a gene: 0.